These 29 T cell receptor beta chains share one sample of origin, sequenced in a study of T cells in localized non-small cell lung cancer (dated by TCRdb to 2018 to 2020). Libraries were made using the immunoSEQ multiplex PCR assay. TCRdb retrieved this table from immuneACCESS and kept in-frame rearrangements only. Not all clones are present; in checked studies, unresolved V genes account for under half, and no reason is known for the remainder. Present in this sample are roughly 40,000 clones, 65% to 90% of which were seen just once. The leading ten clones occupy 6.5% to 10% of the sample. This specimen consisted of PBMCs, obtained before any cancer treatment. Receptor source: a man between 40 and 70 years old with stage II lung adenocarcinoma.

The chain is built from TRBV7-9 and TRBJ2-7, with 7 positions matching TRBD1. The CDR3 totals 15 residues. Germline trimming cut 4 bases from V and 1 base from J; bases unmatched to any gene: 7. CDR1 and CDR2 from the germline V gene are SEHNR and FQNEAQ (reference sequence). The CDR3 spells CASSSPTGSSYEQYF. The CDR3 DNA is TGTGCCAGCAGCTCTCCGACAGGGAGTTCCTACGAGCAGTACTTC.

CDR3 region: CASSSDGYSNQPQHF. In DNA, the CDR3 is TGTGCCAGCAGCTCGGACGGTTATAGCAATCAGCCCCAGCATTTT. This chain joins TRBV7-2 and TRBJ1-5; no clear D gene. The CDR3 is 15 residues long. Germline CDR1 reads SGHTA; CDR2 reads FQGNSA. V was clipped by 4 bases and J by 0 bases, with 10 bases between them.

The chain employs TRBV6-6 and TRBJ2-7, with TRBD1 identical over 7 bases. There are 14 residues in the CDR3. The germline V gene has CDR1 MNHNY and CDR2 SVGAGI (reference sequence). Trimming took 2 bases from V and 7 from J; bases not matched to a gene: 8. The CDR3 loop reads CASSYDSGGPEQYF. In nucleotides, the CDR3 is TGTGCCAGCAGTTACGACTCAGGGGGTCCGGAGCAGTACTTC.

This clone was seen only a few times. The chain combines TRBV6-5 with TRBJ2-5, with TRBD1 matching 7 bases. This CDR3 region has 13 residues. The germline CDR1 and CDR2 sequences are MNHEY and SVGAGI. J gave up 7 bases and V 6 bases, and 8 bases lay outside the gene matches. The CDR3 nucleotides read TGTGCCAGCAGGGGACAGCGCATGGGGACCCAGTACTTC. Translation: CASRGQRMGTQYF.

This clone was counted a single time. The chain couples TRBV6-6 to TRBJ1-6; D not resolved. The germline V gene encodes CDR1 MNHNY and CDR2 SVGAGI (reference sequence). The germline V and J ends were trimmed by 8 bases and 7 bases, with 9 bases remaining between them. The CDR3 spans 12 residues. The CDR3 bases are TGTGCCAGCGTAGAAGGAAATTCACCCCTCCACTTT. Translated: CASVEGNSPLHF.

V and J are TRBV28 and TRBJ2-2; D is perhaps TRBD1 (5 bases). The CDR3 sequence is 17 residues long. In germline, CDR1 is MDHEN, CDR2 SYDVKM. V lost 6 bases to trimming and J lost 0 bases, with 17 bases between them. The DNA of the CDR3 is TGTGCCAGCAGGCAAATGGTCAGGGAATCGAACACCGGGGAGCTGTTTTTT. Its protein is CASRQMVRESNTGELFF.

This chain uses TRBV7-9 with TRBJ2-7; weak D call: TRBD2 (6 bases). The V gene lost 4 bases and the J gene lost 7 bases, with 20 bases spanning the gap. The CDR3 extends over 15 amino acids. CDR1 and CDR2 from the germline V gene are SEHNR and FQNEAQ (reference sequence). The CDR3 reads CASSSPGDFPWEQYF. CDR3 DNA sequence: TGTGCCAGCAGCTCACCCGGGGACTTCCCCTGGGAGCAGTACTTC.

The V call is TRBV19, the J call TRBJ1-2; D uncertain. Germline assignment: CDR1 LNHDA and CDR2 SQIVND (reference sequence). Trimming took 6 bases from V and 4 from J, leaving 12 bases between them. This CDR3 is 13 amino acids long. CDR3 DNA: TGTGCCAGTAGCCCTCAGGAGGTCTATGGCTACACCTTC. This sequence encodes CASSPQEVYGYTF.

The rearrangement joins TRBV7-3 to TRBJ1-5; D is ambiguous. The CDR3 covers 16 residues. CDR1 is SGHTA and CDR2 is FQGTGA in the germline V gene. V lost 5 bases and J lost 2, with 16 bases in between. CDR3 in amino acids: CASSNSDGSGNQPQHF. The CDR3 DNA is TGTGCCAGCAGCAATTCAGACGGTTCCGGCAATCAGCCCCAGCATTTT.

The V gene is TRBV19, the J gene TRBJ1-2, with 8 bases lining up with TRBD1. The V segment lost 6 bases and the J segment 2 bases; nucleotides outside the gene matches: 8. Germline V gene data show CDR1 as LNHDA and CDR2 as SQIVND (reference sequence). The CDR3 extends over 15 amino acids. The DNA of the CDR3 is TGTGCCAGTAGGCAGACAGGGGACCCCAACTATGGCTACACCTTC. Translating gives CASRQTGDPNYGYTF.

The table lists this clone with a few counts. This rearrangement joins TRBV7-8 to TRBJ2-7; 7 bases match TRBD2. The CDR3 consists of 14 residues. CDR1 and CDR2 from the germline V gene are SGHVS and FQNEAQ. J lost 5 bases, V lost 2 bases, and 6 bases had no gene match. CDR3 in amino acids: CASSLSGGSDEQYF. The CDR3 region has the DNA TGTGCCAGCAGCTTATCTGGCGGGAGTGACGAGCAGTACTTC. Full variable domain (rest looked up from reference TRBV7-8 and TRBJ2-7): GAGVSQSPRYKVAKRGQDVALRCDPISGHVSLFWYQQALGQGPEFLTYFQNEAQLDKSGLPSDRFFAERPEGSVSTLKIQRTQQEDSAVYLCASSLSGGSDEQYFGPGTRLTVT.

This clone has only one observation. The chain carries TRBV6-5 and TRBJ2-7; 7 bases agree with TRBD1. This CDR3 comprises 12 residues. J gave up 2 bases and V 8 bases, and 3 bases lay outside the gene matches. CDR1 and CDR2 (germline): MNHEY, SVGAGI. CDR3 nucleotides: TGTGCCAGCGGGGACAGAACCTACGAGCAGTACTTC. As protein: CASGDRTYEQYF.

This clone was seen only a few times. The J gene is TRBJ2-1, the V gene TRBV30; 8 bases align to TRBD2. The CDR3 contains 14 residues. Trimming at V came to 2 bases and at J to 9 bases, leaving 9 bases not matched to a gene. Germline V CDR1 and CDR2: GTSNPN, SVGIG (reference sequence). Here the CDR3 reads CAWSPREGRGEQFF. The CDR3 nucleotides are TGTGCCTGGAGTCCCCGGGAGGGCCGGGGTGAGCAGTTCTTC.

The chain has TRBV14 and TRBJ2-1; D uncertain. V was clipped by 2 bases and J by 6 bases, with 11 bases between them. The CDR3 loop spans 14 amino acids. CDR1 and CDR2 from the germline V gene are SGHDN and FVKESK. The CDR3 sequence: CASSQYLRGNEQFF. As DNA, the CDR3 is TGTGCCAGCAGCCAATACCTGCGTGGCAATGAGCAGTTCTTC.

The chain joins TRBV7-9 to TRBJ2-2; weak D call: TRBD1 (5 bases). The CDR3 has 13 residues. CDR1 and CDR2 from the germline V gene are SEHNR and FQNEAQ (reference sequence). Deletions cut 10 bases from V and 0 bases from J, with 9 bases between. In DNA form, the CDR3 reads TGTGCCACACAGACAGCGAACACCGGGGAGCTGTTTTTT. This gives the protein CATQTANTGELFF.

This sequence joins TRBV6-6 and TRBJ1-1; D may be TRBD1 (5 bases). V lost 2 bases to trimming and J lost 4 bases, with 14 bases between them. The CDR3 covers 15 residues. Germline V gives CDR1 MNHNY, CDR2 SVGAGI (reference sequence). CDR3 nucleotide sequence: TGTGCCAGCAGTTACCCGAAGCAGGGCGCCACTGAAGCTTTCTTT. Residues: CASSYPKQGATEAFF.

The genes are TRBV4-2 and TRBJ2-7, with TRBD2 identical over 10 bases. Per the germline V gene, CDR1 is LGHNA and CDR2 is YNFKEQ. The CDR3 extends over 16 amino acids. Trimming removed 2 bases from V and 0 bases from J; junction bases left unmatched: 4. As DNA, the CDR3 is TGTGCCAGCAGCCAAAGACTAGCGGGTGCCTCCTACGAGCAGTACTTC. It specifies CASSQRLAGASYEQYF.

V usage is TRBV29-1 and J usage is TRBJ2-3; TRBD1 matches 8 bases. This CDR3 comprises 15 residues. V shed 2 bases and J 4 bases; nucleotides not matched to a gene: 8. In germline, CDR1 is SQVTM, CDR2 ANQGSEA. CDR3 sequence (DNA): TGCAGCGTTGAATTATCAGGGGGCTGGGCAGATACGCAGTATTTT. It specifies CSVELSGGWADTQYF.

This chain uses TRBV6-1 with TRBJ2-1; D remains unclear. The V end lost 6 bases, the J end lost 0 bases, and 6 bases lay between the germline ends. The germline V gene has CDR1 MNHNS and CDR2 SASEGT. CDR3 length: 13 amino acids. DNA for the CDR3: TGTGCCAGCAGGGAGAGCTCCTACAATGAGCAGTTCTTC. As protein: CASRESSYNEQFF.

The V gene is TRBV11-3, the J gene TRBJ1-1; the D is unclear. Trimming removed 5 bases from V and 0 bases from J, with 7 bases in between. There are 13 residues in the CDR3. CDR1 SGHNT and CDR2 YENEEA come from the germline V gene. The CDR3 loop is CASSRGLNTEAFF. In DNA, the CDR3 is TGTGCCAGCAGCCGAGGGTTGAACACTGAAGCTTTCTTT. The full variable domain, completed using reference TRBV11-3 and TRBJ1-1, is EAGVVQSPRYKIIEKKQPVAFWCNPISGHNTLYWYLQNLGQGPELLIRYENEEAVDDSQLPKDRFSAERLKGVDSTLKIQPAELGDSAVYLCASSRGLNTEAFFGQGTRLTVV.

This chain uses TRBV4-2 with TRBJ2-7; a weak D match, TRBD1 (6 bases). CDR1 is LGHNA, CDR2 YNFKEQ, per germline. Trimming shortened V by 1 base and J by 4 bases, and 11 bases separated the two germline ends. The CDR3 contains 14 residues. The CDR3, as DNA: TGTGCCAGCAGCCAAGCTTCCCAGGGGTACGAGCAGTACTTC. Translated, it gives CASSQASQGYEQYF.

V usage is TRBV19 and J usage is TRBJ1-6; D not resolved. The V and J ends lost 4 bases and 5 bases respectively, with 9 bases between them. Per the germline V gene, CDR1 is LNHDA and CDR2 is SQIVND (reference sequence). The CDR3 is made up of 14 amino acids. The DNA of the CDR3 is TGTGCCAGTAGTACTAACGGTGATAATTCACCCCTCCACTTT. It encodes CASSTNGDNSPLHF.

The rearrangement uses TRBV9 and TRBJ2-3; TRBD2 agrees at 7 bases. There are 14 residues in the CDR3. The J segment lost 1 base and the V segment lost 7 bases, leaving 6 bases of the junction unmatched. The germline CDR1 and CDR2 sequences are SGDLS and YYNGEE. As DNA, the CDR3 is TGTGCCAGCGGGGCAACTAGCGGCACAGATACGCAGTATTTT. Translating it yields CASGATSGTDTQYF.

The gene calls are TRBV5-6 and TRBJ1-2; the D gene is possibly TRBD1 (5 bases). Trimming took off 0 bases at V and 8 bases at J, with 11 bases between the two ends. Germline loops: CDR1 SGHDT, CDR2 YYEEEE. The CDR3 is 13 amino acids. CDR3 bases: TGTGCCAGCAGCTTGGGCAGGGTCGTCGGCTACACCTTC. Translation: CASSLGRVVGYTF.

The V gene is TRBV2, the J gene TRBJ1-6; 8 bases map to TRBD1. Trimming took 6 bases from V and 10 from J; bases not matched to a gene: 11. CDR1 and CDR2 from the germline V gene are SNHLY and FYNNEI. The CDR3 has 15 amino acids. The CDR3 DNA is TGTGCCAGCAGCCCAGGACAGGGCTCGATATCACCCCTCCACTTT. Its protein is CASSPGQGSISPLHF.

The chain couples TRBV7-9 to TRBJ2-2, with 7 bases matching TRBD1. The CDR3 totals 16 residues. The germline V gene has CDR1 SEHNR and CDR2 FQNEAQ (reference sequence). With V trimmed by 5 bases and J by 4 bases, 10 bases remained unmatched. As DNA, the CDR3 is TGTGCCAGCAGCCCCCGACAGGGAGCAACCACCGGGGAGCTGTTTTTT. This gives the protein CASSPRQGATTGELFF. Full variable domain (rest looked up from reference TRBV7-9 and TRBJ2-2): DTGVSQNPRHKITKRGQNVTFRCDPISEHNRLYWYRQTLGQGPEFLTYFQNEAQLEKSRLLSDRFSAERPKGSFSTLEIQRTEQGDSAMYLCASSPRQGATTGELFFGEGSRLTVL.

The chain carries TRBV6-6 and TRBJ2-7, with D possibly matching TRBD1 (6 bases). The CDR3 extends over 15 amino acids. The V end was cut by 0 bases, the J end by 4 bases, with 13 bases between. Germline V lookup: CDR1 MNHNY, CDR2 SVGAGI (reference sequence). The CDR3 reads CASSYSAGVGYEQYF. The DNA for the CDR3 is TGTGCCAGCAGTTACTCGGCAGGGGTAGGGTACGAGCAGTACTTC.

This sequence joins TRBV11-1 and TRBJ2-3, with 8 bases aligning to TRBD2. Trimming took 5 bases from V and 2 from J; bases not matched to a gene: 9. This CDR3 has 16 residues. Germline V CDR1 and CDR2: SGHAT, FQDESV (reference sequence). DNA of the CDR3: TGTGCCAGCAGCCCGGGGAGCGGGGGAACCACAGATACGCAGTATTTT. This codes for CASSPGSGGTTDTQYF.

J is TRBJ1-1 and V is TRBV28, with a tentative D call TRBD1 (6 bases). The germline V gene encodes CDR1 MDHEN and CDR2 SYDVKM. The V end lost 2 bases, the J end lost 10 bases, and 17 bases lay between the germline ends. The CDR3 runs to 14 residues. The CDR3: CASSLRGGAQVAFF. In DNA form, the CDR3 reads TGTGCCAGCAGTTTACGAGGGGGGGCTCAAGTAGCTTTCTTT.